The 14 T cell receptor beta chains reported below all come from one sample, sequenced in a study of T cell repertoires in cytomegalovirus infection. A single record per CDR3 protein comes from TCRdb applying MiXCR to the reads. The sample yields more than 400,000 distinct CDR3 sequences, about 26% seen once. Material: PBMCs. Source of these receptors: a human donor in good health (CMV status not recorded). Some clones in this sample may be carry-over from other donors' samples.

This clonotype was seen at least ten times. The chain carries TRBV10-3 and TRBJ2-1, with D uncertain. Trimming took off 2 bases at V and 0 bases at J, with 8 bases between the two ends. The CDR3 covers 15 residues. Germline assignment: CDR1 ENHRY and CDR2 SYGVKD. Here the CDR3 reads CAISETPSSYNEQFF. The CDR3 bases are TGTGCCATCAGTGAGACCCCGAGCTCCTACAATGAGCAGTTCTTC.

The V gene is TRBV15, the J gene TRBJ2-6; the D is unclear. There are 16 residues in the CDR3. Trimming shortened V by 0 bases and J by 0 bases, and 6 bases separated the two germline ends. In germline, CDR1 is LNHNV, CDR2 YYDKDF (reference sequence). DNA of the CDR3: TGTGCCACCAGCAGAGATTCGGGCTCTGGGGCCAACGTCCTGACTTTC. Translation gives CATSRDSGSGANVLTF. Based on the CDR3 plus reference TRBV15 and TRBJ2-6, the full variable domain is DAMVIQNPRYQVTQFGKPVTLSCSQTLNHNVMYWYQQKSSQAPKLLFHYYDKDFNNEADTPDNFQSRRPNTSFCFLDIRSPGLGDTAMYLCATSRDSGSGANVLTFGAGSRLTVL.

V usage is TRBV20-1 and J usage is TRBJ2-5, with 10 bases lining up with TRBD2. Germline CDR1 and CDR2: DFQATT and SNEGSKA (reference sequence). J gave up 5 bases and V 5 bases, and 14 bases lay outside the gene matches. The CDR3 sequence is 16 residues long. The CDR3 region has the DNA TGCAGTGCTCACCGGATAGCGGGAGGCCGGGGGGAGACCCAGTACTTC. Its translation: CSAHRIAGGRGETQYF.

This chain connects TRBV24-1 to TRBJ2-3; 8 positions agree with TRBD2. CDR3 size: 15 residues. V was clipped by 4 bases and J by 4 bases; unmatched bases: 6. The germline V gene encodes CDR1 KGHDR and CDR2 SFDVKD. The CDR3 sequence is CATSDYSGAADTQYF. Written as DNA, the CDR3 is TGTGCCACCAGTGACTATAGCGGGGCGGCAGATACGCAGTATTTT.

This clonotype appeared many times. The chain has TRBV7-2 and TRBJ2-3, with D hard to call. The V gene's germline CDR1 is SGHTA and CDR2 FQGNSA. This CDR3 spans 13 amino acids. V lost 2 bases to trimming and J lost 0 bases, with 3 bases between them. CDR3 amino acids: CASSLMSTDTQYF. As DNA, the CDR3 is TGTGCCAGCAGCTTAATGAGCACAGATACGCAGTATTTT.

The chain combines TRBV5-5 with TRBJ2-7; D gene uncertain. Trimming cost V 0 bases and J 2 bases, with 12 bases left between them. CDR1 and CDR2 from the germline V gene are SGHKS and YYEKEE (reference sequence). The CDR3 contains 15 residues. The CDR3 bases are TGTGCCAGCAGCTTGGGTGCTGGCTATCCCTACGAGCAGTACGTC. Residues: CASSLGAGYPYEQYV.

The chain recombines TRBV19 with TRBJ2-7, with D uncertain. Germline CDR1 reads LNHDA; CDR2 reads SQIVND (reference sequence). The CDR3 loop spans 16 amino acids. Trimming took off 5 bases at V and 4 bases at J, with 21 bases between the two ends. The CDR3 loop reads CASSSTPRGREYEQYF. The CDR3 nucleotides are TGTGCCAGTAGTTCTACTCCCCGTGGAAGAGAGTACGAGCAGTACTTC.

The chain couples TRBV6-6 to TRBJ2-1; TRBD1 aligns across 8 bases. This CDR3 comprises 14 residues. After removal of 5 bases from V and 7 bases from J, the junction contained 7 bases not matched to a gene. CDR1 is MNHNY, CDR2 SVGAGI, per germline (reference sequence). The CDR3 here is CASSSWTGLNEQFF. The CDR3 DNA reads TGTGCCAGCAGTAGCTGGACAGGGTTGAATGAGCAGTTCTTC.

The chain links TRBV7-6 to TRBJ2-7; D gene ambiguous. V lost 5 bases, J lost 1 base, and 9 bases lay in between. Germline V gene sequence: CDR1 SGHVS, CDR2 FNYEAQ. The CDR3 covers 13 residues. The CDR3 bases are TGTGCCAGCAGCCTTGGACCTTCCTACGAGCAGTACGTC. Translated: CASSLGPSYEQYV.

The V call is TRBV29-1, the J call TRBJ2-2, with D uncertain. Germline lookup yields CDR1 SQVTM and CDR2 ANQGSEA. Trimming removed 0 bases from V and 6 bases from J, with 11 bases in between. This CDR3 has 14 residues. The CDR3 coding sequence is TGCAGCGTTGAAGATGTGTTGATGTCCGGGGAGCTGTTTTTT. It is translated as CSVEDVLMSGELFF.

The chain links TRBV6-2 or TRBV6-3 to TRBJ2-1; the match to TRBD2 covers 10 bases. This CDR3 region has 16 residues. Per germline, CDR1 MNHEY and CDR2 SVGEGT. J was trimmed by 8 bases and V by 2 bases; bases with no gene match: 9. The CDR3 region has the DNA TGTGCCAGCAGTTACGGGCCTAGCGGGAGTATGTATGAGCAGTTCTTC. As protein: CASSYGPSGSMYEQFF.

There are a few counts of this clonotype. This chain joins TRBV6-2 or TRBV6-3 and TRBJ2-7; TRBD2 agrees at 9 bases. CDR1 MNHEY and CDR2 SVGEGT come from the germline V gene. This CDR3 is built from 15 residues. V was pared by 2 bases and J by 3 bases, with 5 bases of the junction left unmatched. The CDR3 bases are TGTGCCAGCAGTTACGGTAATAGCGGGAGCTACGAGCAGTACGTC. This translates into CASSYGNSGSYEQYV.

This clonotype has a handful of counts. The rearrangement joins TRBV7-2 to TRBJ2-7, with D possibly TRBD2 on 6 matching bases. The germline V gene has CDR1 SGHTA and CDR2 FQGNSA. The V gene lost 7 bases and the J gene lost 2 bases, with 18 bases spanning the gap. CDR3 size: 15 residues. CDR3 sequence (DNA): TGTGCCAGCACGCCCGGGGGATTGGGAACCTACGAGCAGTACTTC. Residues: CASTPGGLGTYEQYF.

DNA of the CDR3: TGCGCCAGCAGCGGGAGGGGATACTATGGCTACACCTTC. Amino acids: CASSGRGYYGYTF. This chain joins TRBV5-1 and TRBJ1-2; TRBD1 is a possible D gene (5 bases). Germline loops: CDR1 SGHRS, CDR2 YFSETQ. With 4 bases removed from V and 3 bases from J, the gap between germline ends came to 10 bases. The CDR3 consists of 13 residues.